Listed here are 24 T cell receptor beta chains from one sample, sequenced in a study of blood T cell repertoires in COVID-19. Produced via immunoSEQ multiplex PCR; TCRdb's table is partial and in-frame only. The sample contains 180,000 or so clones, roughly four fifths of which appear only once. Specimen: PBMCs or T cells enriched from blood (not recorded which). These receptors were taken from a man aged 40-49 years who had recovered from COVID-19.

This sequence joins TRBV24-1 and TRBJ1-2; 10 bases map to TRBD1. Germline lookup yields CDR1 KGHDR and CDR2 SFDVKD. The CDR3 extends over 17 amino acids. V lost 2 bases to trimming and J lost 7 bases; unmatched junction nucleotides: 12. Here the CDR3 reads CATSDSGQGGIIGGYTF. CDR3 DNA: TGTGCCACCAGTGATTCCGGACAGGGGGGGATTATAGGTGGCTACACCTTC.

V gene TRBV4-1 combines with J gene TRBJ1-6; no definite D call. Germline-derived CDR1 and CDR2 are MGHRA and YSYEKL. V shed 3 bases and J shed 4 bases, with 10 bases lying between them. The CDR3 consists of 15 residues. CDR3 in amino acids: CASSQTEQYNSPLHF. The CDR3 DNA reads TGCGCCAGCAGCCAGACGGAGCAGTATAATTCACCCCTCCACTTT.

This chain links TRBV4-1 with TRBJ2-5; 8 bases are shared with TRBD2. The germline V gene has CDR1 MGHRA and CDR2 YSYEKL. The CDR3 extends over 17 amino acids. The V and J ends lost 0 bases and 4 bases, in that order; junction bases with no gene match: 10. Here the CDR3 DNA reads TGCGCCAGCAGCCAAGATGGGAGGCGGGGGGCTGGAGAGACCCAGTACTTC. This encodes CASSQDGRRGAGETQYF.

This clone was detected only once. The chain employs TRBV28 and TRBJ2-3; 12 bases agree with TRBD1. The CDR3 length is 18 residues. The V gene's germline CDR1 is MDHEN and CDR2 SYDVKM. Germline trimming cut 8 bases from V and 4 bases from J; bases unmatched to any gene: 16. CDR3 bases: TGTGCCAGCGGTAAAAGGCGACCGGGACAGGGGGCCGCAGATACGCAGTATTTT. Encoded protein: CASGKRRPGQGAADTQYF.

In nucleotides, the CDR3 is TGTGCCAGTAGTATGCCTGGCACATTCACTGAAGCTTTCTTT. It is translated as CASSMPGTFTEAFF. This chain joins TRBV19 and TRBJ1-1; no definite D call. Germline values: CDR1 LNHDA, CDR2 SQIVND (reference sequence). The CDR3 is 14 amino acids. The V end lost 3 bases, the J end lost 4 bases, and 12 bases lay between the germline ends.

The chain couples TRBV5-1 to TRBJ2-1, with D unclear. The CDR3 is 15 amino acids. Trimming stripped 0 bases from V and 0 bases from J, with 7 bases between. In germline, CDR1 is SGHRS, CDR2 YFSETQ. CDR3 in DNA: TGCGCCAGCAGCTTGGATCTGTCCTCCTACAATGAGCAGTTCTTC. Its translation: CASSLDLSSYNEQFF.

The sample holds a few counts of this clone. V usage is TRBV6-2 or TRBV6-3 and J usage is TRBJ2-7, with TRBD2 matching over 8 bases. From germline, CDR1 is MNHEY and CDR2 SVGEGT. The V and J ends lost 5 bases and 0 bases, in that order; junction bases with no gene match: 6. The CDR3 covers 15 residues. The CDR3 here is CASSLGGGSSYEQYF. The CDR3, as DNA: TGTGCCAGCAGTCTCGGCGGGGGGAGCTCCTACGAGCAGTACTTC.

The DNA for the CDR3 is TGTGCCATGACAGGGGGGGAAAATTCACCCCTCCACTTT. This sequence encodes CAMTGGENSPLHF. The V call is TRBV10-3, the J call TRBJ1-6; 9 nucleotides align to TRBD1. V lost 9 bases to trimming and J lost 7 bases; unmatched junction nucleotides: 4. The CDR3 consists of 13 residues. In germline, CDR1 is ENHRY, CDR2 SYGVKD.

The V gene is TRBV5-5, the J gene TRBJ2-7, with 10 nucleotides matching TRBD1. Trimming cost V 2 bases and J 4 bases; bases outside gene matches: 6. Germline CDR1 is SGHKS and CDR2 is YYEKEE (reference sequence). The CDR3 contains 15 residues. The CDR3, as DNA: TGTGCCAGCAGCTTAGACAGGGGGCGGGGGTACGAGCAGTACTTC. This codes for CASSLDRGRGYEQYF.

The chain recombines TRBV7-8 with TRBJ1-1; D perhaps matches TRBD1 (5 bases). The CDR3 extends over 17 amino acids. The V and J ends lost 4 bases and 0 bases respectively, with 18 bases between them. Germline-derived CDR1 and CDR2 are SGHVS and FQNEAQ. DNA of the CDR3: TGTGCCAGCAGCTCGACGACCCGGACACCTATGAACACTGAAGCTTTCTTT. Encoded protein: CASSSTTRTPMNTEAFF.

V gene TRBV11-3 combines with J gene TRBJ2-1; the match to TRBD1 covers 10 bases. This CDR3 is built from 15 residues. Trimming removed 2 bases from V and 5 bases from J; junction bases left unmatched: 3. The germline V gene has CDR1 SGHNT and CDR2 YENEEA. As DNA, the CDR3 is TGTGCCAGCAGCTTAAGGACAGGGGGAAACAATGAGCAGTTCTTC. Amino acid sequence: CASSLRTGGNNEQFF.

The V call is TRBV29-1, the J call TRBJ2-1; 7 bases match TRBD2. The CDR3 consists of 13 residues. The trim removed 4 bases at V and 3 bases at J, leaving 3 bases unmatched. Looked up from germline, CDR1 is SQVTM and CDR2 is ANQGSEA. The CDR3 protein is CSVVGTNYNEQFF. CDR3 sequence (DNA): TGCAGCGTTGTGGGGACTAACTACAATGAGCAGTTCTTC.

This rearrangement joins TRBV28 to TRBJ1-1; the D is unclear. V was cut by 2 bases and J by 4 bases, with 11 bases left in between. This CDR3 is built from 14 residues. Germline V gene data show CDR1 as MDHEN and CDR2 as SYDVKM. CDR3 nucleotide sequence: TGTGCCAGCAGTTTAGAAACGGTCGGCACTGAAGCTTTCTTT. Amino acid sequence: CASSLETVGTEAFF. The variable domain in full, with the rest retrieved from reference TRBV28 and TRBJ1-1, is DVKVTQSSRYLVKRTGEKVFLECVQDMDHENMFWYRQDPGLGLRLIYFSYDVKMKEKGDIPEGYSVSREKKERFSLILESASTNQTSMYLCASSLETVGTEAFFGQGTRLTVV.

This chain links TRBV16 with TRBJ1-1; D remains ambiguous. The CDR3 totals 11 residues. Trimming shortened V by 4 bases and J by 7 bases, and 7 bases separated the two germline ends. From germline, CDR1 is KGHSY and CDR2 FQNENV. The CDR3 sequence is CASSRGGEAFF. Written as DNA, the CDR3 is TGTGCCAGCAGCCGGGGAGGTGAAGCTTTCTTT.

This clone was observed a handful of times. The V and J genes are TRBV28 and TRBJ1-5; a weak D match, TRBD1 (6 bases). Between the trimmed V and J ends, which lost 8 bases and 6 bases, there was a span of 17 bases. The germline CDR1 and CDR2 sequences are MDHEN and SYDVKM. The CDR3 runs 14 residues. The CDR3 DNA sequence: TGTGCCAGCGCACAGGGTGGAACAGGTCAGCCCCAGCATTTT. Its protein is CASAQGGTGQPQHF.

The chain links TRBV18 to TRBJ1-5; D perhaps matches TRBD1 (6 bases). Germline CDR1 and CDR2: KGHSH and LQKENI. This CDR3 is 15 amino acids long. V lost 4 bases and J lost 6, with 16 bases in between. CDR3 DNA: TGTGCCAGCTCACGAACGGGGGGGCAGGGTCAGCCCCAGCATTTT. Translated, it gives CASSRTGGQGQPQHF. Combining the CDR3 with reference TRBV18 and TRBJ1-5 gives the whole variable domain NAGVMQNPRHLVRRRGQEARLRCSPMKGHSHVYWYRQLPEEGLKFMVYLQKENIIDESGMPKERFSAEFPKEGPSILRIQQVVRGDSAAYFCASSRTGGQGQPQHFGDGTRLSIL.

The rearrangement joins TRBV6-5 to TRBJ2-1; 10 nucleotides agree with TRBD2. The V gene end was trimmed by 6 bases and the J gene end by 5 bases; junction bases not matched to a gene: 7. The CDR3 runs 15 residues. The germline gives CDR1 MNHEY, CDR2 SVGAGI. This CDR3 reads CASSNLAGDHNEQFF. CDR3 bases: TGTGCCAGCAGCAACCTAGCGGGGGACCACAATGAGCAGTTCTTC.

The chain is built from TRBV5-1 and TRBJ2-5, with 8 bases aligning to TRBD2. In germline, CDR1 is SGHRS, CDR2 YFSETQ. CDR3 length equals 15 residues. The junction had 10 bases not matched to a gene; V was cut back by 4 bases and J by 5 bases. Written as DNA, the CDR3 is TGCGCCAGCAGCCCGCGGGCGGGGGGCCTGGAGACCCAGTACTTC. Its protein is CASSPRAGGLETQYF.

The chain recombines TRBV2 with TRBJ1-4; D is possibly TRBD1 (5 bases). Deletions cut 10 bases from V and 8 bases from J, with 23 bases between. The CDR3 runs to 15 residues. The germline gives CDR1 SNHLY, CDR2 FYNNEI. CDR3 loop: CATRGFGVGGEKLFF. The DNA of the CDR3 is TGTGCCACCCGCGGATTTGGGGTGGGGGGAGAAAAACTGTTTTTT.

V usage is TRBV3-1 (or the pseudogene TRBV3-2) and J usage is TRBJ1-5, with 10 bases fitting TRBD1. Germline values: CDR1 LGHDT, CDR2 YNNKEL (reference sequence). The V segment lost 4 bases and the J segment 0 bases; nucleotides outside the gene matches: 6. This CDR3 has 17 amino acids. For the CDR3, the DNA is TGTGCCAGCAGCCGGGACAGGGGAGGGGATAGCAATCAGCCCCAGCATTTT. Protein sequence: CASSRDRGGDSNQPQHF.

The chain combines TRBV5-1 with TRBJ1-1; TRBD1 aligns across 10 bases. V gave up 3 bases and J gave up 2 bases; unmatched junction bases: 7. CDR1 is SGHRS, CDR2 YFSETQ, per germline. The CDR3 length is 16 residues. The CDR3 DNA reads TGCGCCAGCAGCTCCCTTTGGACAGGGGGAAACACTGAAGCTTTCTTT. Translation gives CASSSLWTGGNTEAFF.

The gene calls are TRBV5-5 and TRBJ1-1; TRBD1 is a possible D gene (5 bases). Trimming took 4 bases from V and 0 from J, leaving 10 bases between them. The germline gives CDR1 SGHKS, CDR2 YYEKEE (reference sequence). The CDR3 has 14 residues. CDR3 protein: CASSLTELNTEAFF. In nucleotides, the CDR3 is TGTGCCAGCAGCCTGACAGAATTGAACACTGAAGCTTTCTTT.

V is TRBV5-4 and J is TRBJ1-2; no clear D gene. V was cut by 3 bases and J by 4 bases, with 19 bases left in between. The CDR3 has 16 amino acids. Looked up from germline, CDR1 is SGHNT and CDR2 is YYREEE (reference sequence). Here the CDR3 DNA reads TGTGCCAGCAGCTCCCGGGATGATCGATTAGTCTATGGCTACACCTTC. It is translated as CASSSRDDRLVYGYTF.

The rearrangement joins TRBV29-1 to TRBJ2-2; TRBD1 agrees at 7 bases. This CDR3 has 15 residues. Germline assignment: CDR1 SQVTM and CDR2 ANQGSEA. V lost 5 bases and J lost 5; bases outside the gene matches: 11. The chain's CDR3 is CSVNTGQRITGELFF. CDR3 nucleotides: TGCAGCGTTAACACGGGACAGAGAATAACCGGGGAGCTGTTTTTT.